This T cell receptor (beta chain) came from a study of blood T cells in healthy people across ages. V lost 3 bases to trimming and J lost 6 bases, with 12 bases between them. The CDR3 has 13 amino acids. CDR1 and CDR2 from the germline V gene are WSHSY and SAAADI. Alongside a J-beta primer mix, a sample-barcoded 5' primer served in a second PCR lasting about 7 to 12 cycles. TCRdb passed the 5' RACE reads through MiXCR, listing each CDR3 protein once. The sample lists hundreds of thousands of distinct CDR3 sequences, approximately 49% occurring once. Sequenced: blood. V usage is TRBV10-2 and J usage is TRBJ2-7; tentative D call: TRBD1 (6 bases). This receptor was taken from an older woman in good health. CDR3 region: CASSDQGRGEQYF. The CDR3 bases are TGCGCCAGCAGTGACCAGGGGAGAGGCGAGCAGTACTTC.